This TCR beta chain appears in the sequencing data of a study of T-cell memory formation after mild COVID-19. Study-wide points: Those CD4+ clones that contracted were mainly in CM and EM (CD8+ ones in EMRA). A second wave of clones peaked on day 37, and their SARS-CoV-2 specificity went unconfirmed. Some responding clones appeared in pre-infection memory, suggesting cross-reactive memory joined.

Worth noting for this clonotype: Its specificity is not known.

The TCR alpha and TCR beta cDNA libraries, bearing sample barcodes and UMIs, were generated by 5'RACE using constant-segment primers. Using its own MiXCR run on the 5' RACE reads, TCRdb lists one record per CDR3 protein. The data show about 430,000 distinct CDR3 sequences, 20% to 25% seen once. The germline gives CDR1 DFQATT, CDR2 SNEGSKA (reference sequence). The CDR3 spans 13 residues. V lost 2 bases, J lost 9 bases, and 15 bases lay in between. This sequence joins TRBV20-1 and TRBJ2-3; unclear D gene. The sequencing input was PBMCs or a T cell subset sorted from them (not recorded which). The source of this sequence is an adult woman who had mild COVID-19 (a few samples of this study predate the infection). Cell type and time point are not known. DNA of the CDR3: TGCAGTGCTAGAACCCCCGGTCCTCTGACGCAGTATTTT. It translates to CSARTPGPLTQYF.